The sample holds a few counts of the clone carrying this T cell receptor (beta chain). What it binds is unknown. V lost 2 bases to trimming and J lost 0 bases, with 16 bases between them. Germline V gene data show CDR1 as LNHDA and CDR2 as SQIVND (reference sequence). The CDR3 consists of 17 residues. Only in-frame clones appear in the TCRdb table, and some are missing; sequencing was by immunoSEQ multiplex PCR. In the table there are tens of thousands of clones, under 95% of which are singletons. The data stem from a study of cytomegalovirus exposure and HLA in healthy donors. Notes on the study in general: It was reported that the classifier diagnosed cytomegalovirus status with high specificity and sensitivity in both the original and validation cohorts.

The chain joins TRBV19 to TRBJ1-1, with D unclear. This TCR was sampled from a man younger than 30 in good health and CMV-seronegative. The material sequenced was PBMCs. CDR3 nucleotides: TGTGCCAGTAGTATATTTCACGGAGAGATCATGAACACTGAAGCTTTCTTT. Encoded protein: CASSIFHGEIMNTEAFF.